Listed here are 27 T cell receptor beta chains from one sample, sequenced in a study of blood T cell repertoires in COVID-19. Generated by immunoSEQ multiplex PCR, the TCRdb table keeps only in-frame clones and is missing some. Of some 130,000 clones listed, 70% to 85% are singletons. The sequenced material came from peripheral blood. Receptors originate from a man aged 60-69 years with acute or convalescent COVID-19.

The chain joins TRBV3-1 (or the pseudogene TRBV3-2) to TRBJ2-7, with D possibly TRBD1 on 5 matching bases. CDR3 size: 13 residues. Germline V gives CDR1 LGHDT, CDR2 YNNKEL (reference sequence). V lost 4 bases, J lost 3 bases, and 10 bases lay in between. In DNA form, the CDR3 reads TGTGCCAGCAGCCCCGACAGCATCTACGAGCAGTACTTC. Translation: CASSPDSIYEQYF.

The rearrangement links TRBV7-9 to TRBJ2-7; 10 bases fit TRBD2. CDR1 is SEHNR and CDR2 is FQNEAQ in the germline V gene (reference sequence). Trimming took 2 bases from V and 4 from J; bases not matched to a gene: 8. The CDR3 runs 16 residues. This chain's CDR3 is CASSLSGGLAAYEQYF. The CDR3 bases are TGTGCCAGCAGCTTATCGGGCGGACTAGCGGCTTACGAGCAGTACTTC. Drawing the rest from reference TRBV7-9 and TRBJ2-7, the complete variable domain is DTGVSQNPRHKITKRGQNVTFRCDPISEHNRLYWYRQTLGQGPEFLTYFQNEAQLEKSRLLSDRFSAERPKGSFSTLEIQRTEQGDSAMYLCASSLSGGLAAYEQYFGPGTRLTVT.

CDR3 coding DNA: TGTGCCAGCAGCTTTGTCGTCGGAGAGACCCAGTACTTC. Translation: CASSFVVGETQYF. V gene TRBV14 combines with J gene TRBJ2-5; no reliable D call. Germline lookup yields CDR1 SGHDN and CDR2 FVKESK. This CDR3 is built from 13 residues. With 5 bases removed from V and 4 bases from J, the gap between germline ends came to 11 bases.

The chain employs TRBV28 and TRBJ1-1; D unclear. Per germline, CDR1 MDHEN and CDR2 SYDVKM. V gave up 2 bases and J gave up 5 bases, with 18 bases separating them. The CDR3 is made up of 16 amino acids. The CDR3 sequence is CASSLGGLMSWTEAFF. For the CDR3, the DNA is TGTGCCAGCAGTTTAGGAGGACTGATGAGTTGGACTGAAGCTTTCTTT. Based on the CDR3 plus reference TRBV28 and TRBJ1-1, the full variable domain is DVKVTQSSRYLVKRTGEKVFLECVQDMDHENMFWYRQDPGLGLRLIYFSYDVKMKEKGDIPEGYSVSREKKERFSLILESASTNQTSMYLCASSLGGLMSWTEAFFGQGTRLTVV.

The V call is TRBV4-3, the J call TRBJ1-4, with no clear D. The CDR3 totals 15 residues. Trimming left V 0 bases short and J 2 bases short, with 7 bases between. Germline CDR1 is LGHNA and CDR2 is YSLEER. The CDR3 sequence: CASSQDGSTNEKLFF. The CDR3 DNA follows: TGCGCCAGCAGCCAAGACGGGAGTACTAATGAAAAACTGTTTTTT.

The chain couples TRBV19 to TRBJ2-1; TRBD2 agrees at 12 bases. V lost 2 bases, J lost 5 bases, and 7 bases stayed unmatched. The CDR3 consists of 17 residues. The germline V gene has CDR1 LNHDA and CDR2 SQIVND (reference sequence). CDR3 amino acids: CASSILLAGGEDNEQFF. DNA for the CDR3: TGTGCCAGTAGTATACTGCTAGCGGGAGGGGAGGACAATGAGCAGTTCTTC. The full variable domain, its missing parts supplied by reference TRBV19 and TRBJ2-1, is DGGITQSPKYLFRKEGQNVTLSCEQNLNHDAMYWYRQDPGQGLRLIYYSQIVNDFQKGDIAEGYSVSREKKESFPLTVTSAQKNPTAFYLCASSILLAGGEDNEQFFGPGTRLTVL.

The rearrangement links TRBV6-5 to TRBJ2-1; 12 bases are shared with TRBD2. The CDR3 consists of 13 residues. Germline CDR1 reads MNHEY; CDR2 reads SVGAGI. The trim removed 7 bases at V and 6 bases at J, leaving 1 base unmatched. CDR3 sequence: CASKLAGGNEQFF. The CDR3 bases are TGTGCCAGCAAACTAGCGGGAGGCAATGAGCAGTTCTTC.

This chain connects TRBV29-1 to TRBJ1-1, with TRBD1 matching 8 bases. The ends lost 0 bases at V and 5 bases at J; junction bases unmatched: 5. Per germline, CDR1 SQVTM and CDR2 ANQGSEA. This CDR3 has 14 residues. The CDR3 loop is CSVEDHRGRTEAFF. The CDR3 DNA is TGCAGCGTTGAAGATCACAGGGGGAGGACTGAAGCTTTCTTT.

This clone was seen once. The chain recombines TRBV5-1 with TRBJ2-3, with D maybe TRBD2 (6 bases). With 4 bases removed from V and 5 bases from J, the gap between germline ends came to 20 bases. The CDR3 length is 16 residues. Looked up from germline, CDR1 is SGHRS and CDR2 is YFSETQ. DNA of the CDR3: TGCGCCAGCAGCCCGAGAGGGGAGGACGTTAAAGATACGCAGTATTTT. It codes for CASSPRGEDVKDTQYF.

The chain has TRBV4-3 and TRBJ2-7; TRBD2 aligns across 10 bases. V lost 0 bases, J lost 3 bases, and 14 bases stayed unmatched. This CDR3 region has 19 residues. Germline V gene data show CDR1 as LGHNA and CDR2 as YSLEER. CDR3 loop: CASSQEARTSGGSLYEQYF. CDR3 nucleotides: TGCGCCAGCAGCCAAGAAGCCCGGACTAGCGGAGGTTCTCTCTACGAGCAGTACTTC.

The chain combines TRBV7-2 with TRBJ2-7, with D possibly matching TRBD1 (5 bases). V was cut by 5 bases and J by 1 base, with 18 bases left in between. CDR1 is SGHTA, CDR2 FQGNSA, per germline. This CDR3 is 16 amino acids long. For the CDR3, the DNA is TGTGCCAGCAGCCCAATGGCGACAGCTAGGTCCTACGAGCAGTACTTC. Its translation: CASSPMATARSYEQYF.

The J gene is TRBJ1-1, the V gene TRBV2; D might be TRBD1 (6 bases). Trimming removed 8 bases at V and 0 bases at J, with 13 bases between. In germline, CDR1 is SNHLY, CDR2 FYNNEI. This CDR3 is built from 14 residues. The chain's CDR3 is CASSKGVLNTEAFF. CDR3 DNA: TGTGCCAGCTCTAAGGGGGTATTGAACACTGAAGCTTTCTTT.

The V and J genes are TRBV5-1 and TRBJ2-5, with D maybe TRBD1 (5 bases). With 4 bases removed from V and 2 bases from J, the gap between germline ends came to 12 bases. This CDR3 region has 14 residues. Germline CDR1 is SGHRS and CDR2 is YFSETQ. CDR3 bases: TGCGCCAGCAGCGAACAGGTCCTGCAAGAGACCCAGTACTTC. Its protein is CASSEQVLQETQYF.

The rearrangement uses TRBV19 and TRBJ1-4; D remains unclear. This CDR3 has 12 amino acids. Germline CDR1 LNHDA, CDR2 SQIVND (reference sequence). Trimming took 4 bases from V and 8 from J, leaving 8 bases between them. CDR3 nucleotide sequence: TGTGCCAGTAGTACCCGGAGAGAAAAACTGTTTTTT. It encodes CASSTRREKLFF.

This clone was counted a few times. V is TRBV28 and J is TRBJ1-1, with 7 bases that match TRBD1. The V and J ends lost 8 bases and 3 bases, in that order; junction bases with no gene match: 9. CDR3 size: 14 residues. Germline V gives CDR1 MDHEN, CDR2 SYDVKM. The DNA of the CDR3 is TGTGCCAGCGGACTCCGGGACAGCTACACTGAAGCTTTCTTT. It translates to CASGLRDSYTEAFF.

This chain connects TRBV9 to TRBJ2-3; D might be TRBD2 (6 bases). Between the trimmed V and J ends, which lost 4 bases and 3 bases, there was a span of 15 bases. Germline CDR1 SGDLS, CDR2 YYNGEE. This CDR3 is built from 15 residues. CDR3 amino acids: CASSLSGLFTDTQYF. CDR3 DNA: TGTGCCAGCAGCCTCAGCGGGTTATTTACAGATACGCAGTATTTT.

V is TRBV7-6 and J is TRBJ2-5, with TRBD2 identical over 7 bases. J was trimmed by 4 bases and V by 8 bases; bases with no gene match: 1. Germline V gene lookup returns CDR1 SGHVS and CDR2 FNYEAQ. CDR3 length equals 11 residues. CDR3 sequence (DNA): TGTGCCAGCTGGGGGGGAGAGACCCAGTACTTC. As protein: CASWGGETQYF.

This clone was observed at least ten times. The chain joins TRBV7-9 to TRBJ2-3; D is ambiguous. Germline assignment: CDR1 SEHNR and CDR2 FQNEAQ (reference sequence). The CDR3 covers 14 residues. V was trimmed by 5 bases and J by 4 bases, leaving 13 bases between them. CDR3 DNA: TGTGCCAGCAGCCAACCGACCGAGGCAGATACGCAGTATTTT. Protein sequence: CASSQPTEADTQYF.

This clone was detected only a few times. This chain uses TRBV7-2 with TRBJ2-2, with 10 bases identical to TRBD2. V lost 2 bases to trimming and J lost 0 bases; unmatched junction nucleotides: 3. Germline lookup yields CDR1 SGHTA and CDR2 FQGNSA. The CDR3 is 17 residues long. CDR3 sequence (DNA): TGTGCCAGCAGCTTAACCCTAGCGGGAGCGAACACCGGGGAGCTGTTTTTT. This sequence encodes CASSLTLAGANTGELFF.

The rearrangement links TRBV28 to TRBJ1-5, with 7 bases that match TRBD1. V lost 6 bases, J lost 2 bases, and 7 bases stayed unmatched. The CDR3 sequence is 15 residues long. Per the germline V gene, CDR1 is MDHEN and CDR2 is SYDVKM. The DNA for the CDR3 is TGTGCCAGCAGGGGCGCAGGGGGTGGCAATCAGCCCCAGCATTTT. Residues: CASRGAGGGNQPQHF.

V usage is TRBV7-3 and J usage is TRBJ2-3, with 11 positions matching TRBD2. The CDR3 has 13 amino acids. V lost 5 bases to trimming and J lost 10 bases; unmatched junction nucleotides: 5. Germline CDR1 is SGHTA and CDR2 is FQGTGA. The CDR3 is CASSPEGLAAQYF. In DNA, the CDR3 is TGTGCCAGCAGCCCCGAGGGACTAGCGGCGCAGTATTTT.

V and J are TRBV9 and TRBJ1-1; no clear D gene. Per the germline V gene, CDR1 is SGDLS and CDR2 is YYNGEE. Between the trimmed V and J ends, which lost 4 bases and 0 bases, there was a span of 10 bases. The CDR3 contains 14 residues. The chain's CDR3 is CASSPLGLNTEAFF. CDR3 DNA: TGTGCCAGCAGCCCGTTGGGCCTGAACACTGAAGCTTTCTTT.

V and J are TRBV5-1 and TRBJ1-4, with TRBD1 matching over 9 bases. CDR1 is SGHRS and CDR2 is YFSETQ in the germline V gene. The CDR3 loop spans 16 amino acids. V shed 3 bases and J 3 bases; nucleotides not matched to a gene: 6. The CDR3 bases are TGCGCCAGCAGCTCGGGACAGGGATCGGCTAATGAAAAACTGTTTTTT. Its translation is CASSSGQGSANEKLFF.

The genes are TRBV30 and TRBJ2-5; D is possibly TRBD2 (6 bases). Germline assignment: CDR1 GTSNPN and CDR2 SVGIG (reference sequence). The CDR3 is 15 residues long. Trimming left V 5 bases short and J 4 bases short, with 20 bases between. CDR3 sequence: CAWDGGAGRGETQYF. The CDR3 coding sequence is TGTGCCTGGGATGGAGGGGCAGGGAGAGGAGAGACCCAGTACTTC.

This chain joins TRBV28 and TRBJ2-6; D remains unclear. CDR1 is MDHEN, CDR2 SYDVKM, per germline. This CDR3 comprises 17 residues. With 2 bases removed from V and 0 bases from J, the gap between germline ends came to 11 bases. The CDR3 DNA follows: TGTGCCAGCAGTTTAGGGTGGGCTACCTCTGGGGCCAACGTCCTGACTTTC. Protein product: CASSLGWATSGANVLTF.

The chain carries TRBV19 and TRBJ1-1; 9 bases are shared with TRBD1. Per the germline V gene, CDR1 is LNHDA and CDR2 is SQIVND (reference sequence). This CDR3 comprises 13 residues. The V segment lost 7 bases and the J segment 4 bases; nucleotides outside the gene matches: 4. The CDR3 spells CASMPDRGTEAFF. The CDR3 DNA is TGTGCCAGTATGCCGGACAGGGGCACTGAAGCTTTCTTT.

V is TRBV6-6 and J is TRBJ1-2, with 7 bases aligning to TRBD1. In germline, CDR1 is MNHNY, CDR2 SVGAGI (reference sequence). CDR3 size: 15 residues. The J segment lost 4 bases and the V segment lost 2 bases, leaving 7 bases of the junction unmatched. This CDR3 is CASSYPTGPGYGYTF. Here the CDR3 DNA reads TGTGCCAGCAGTTACCCGACAGGGCCGGGCTATGGCTACACCTTC.